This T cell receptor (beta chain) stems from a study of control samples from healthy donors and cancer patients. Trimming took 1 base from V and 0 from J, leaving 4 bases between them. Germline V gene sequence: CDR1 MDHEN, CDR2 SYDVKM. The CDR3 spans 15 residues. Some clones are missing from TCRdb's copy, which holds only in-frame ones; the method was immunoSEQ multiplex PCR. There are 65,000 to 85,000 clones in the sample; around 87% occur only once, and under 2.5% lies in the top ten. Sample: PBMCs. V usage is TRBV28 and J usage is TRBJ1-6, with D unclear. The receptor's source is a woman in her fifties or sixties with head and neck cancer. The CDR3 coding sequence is TGTGCCAGCAGTTTATTGAGCTCCTATAATTCACCCCTCCACTTT. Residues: CASSLLSSYNSPLHF.